This TCR beta chain was observed in a study of T-cell memory formation after mild COVID-19. At the level of the study: Largely donor-specific TCR clusters were found.

Concerning this clonotype: Its antigen remains unidentified.

One entry per CDR3 protein, called by TCRdb with MiXCR from the 5' RACE reads. The table lists 150,000 to 200,000 distinct CDR3 sequences, roughly 15% of them singletons, with roughly 15% in the top ten. The CDR3 is 14 residues long. Germline V gives CDR1 WSHSY, CDR2 SAAADI. Trimming at V came to 9 bases and at J to 2 bases, leaving 8 bases not matched to a gene. Study-level findings and limits: Prior to infection, memory already included some responding clones, suggesting cross-reactive memory joined.

The sequenced material came from PBMCs or a T cell subset sorted from them (not recorded which). The receptor was isolated from an adult woman who had mild COVID-19 (a few samples of this study predate the infection). Cell type and time point are not known. J is TRBJ2-7 and V is TRBV10-2; TRBD2 matches at 9 bases. In DNA form, the CDR3 reads TGCGCCAGTTGGGATAGCGGGAGAGCCTACGAGCAGTACTTC. This translates into CASWDSGRAYEQYF.